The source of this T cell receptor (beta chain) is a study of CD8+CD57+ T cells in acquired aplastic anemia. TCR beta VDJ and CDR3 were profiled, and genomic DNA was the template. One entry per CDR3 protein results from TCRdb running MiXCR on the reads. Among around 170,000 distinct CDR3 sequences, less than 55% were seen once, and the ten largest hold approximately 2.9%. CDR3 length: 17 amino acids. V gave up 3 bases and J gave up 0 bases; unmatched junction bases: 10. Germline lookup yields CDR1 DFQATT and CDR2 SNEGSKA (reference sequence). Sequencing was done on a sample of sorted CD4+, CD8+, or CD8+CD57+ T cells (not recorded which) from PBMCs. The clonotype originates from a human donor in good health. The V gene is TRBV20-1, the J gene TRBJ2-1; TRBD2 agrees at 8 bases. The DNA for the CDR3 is TGCAGTGCTAGTCGCGCGGGGGGTCCACTCTCCTACAATGAGCAGTTCTTC. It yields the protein CSASRAGGPLSYNEQFF.